A single sample gave rise to the 8 T cell receptor beta chains below, sequenced in a study of blood T cell repertoires in COVID-19. Produced via immunoSEQ multiplex PCR; TCRdb's table is partial and in-frame only. The profile shows a few hundred thousand clones, 85% of them singletons. Specimen: peripheral blood. The receptors derive from a human donor in a cohort sampled during active COVID-19.

J is TRBJ2-7 and V is TRBV30, with a tentative D call TRBD2 (5 bases). The germline CDR1 and CDR2 sequences are GTSNPN and SVGIG (reference sequence). The V end lost 2 bases, the J end lost 7 bases, and 9 bases lay between the germline ends. This CDR3 has 11 amino acids. The CDR3 loop reads CAWSFTSEQYF. CDR3 DNA sequence: TGTGCCTGGAGTTTCACTAGTGAGCAGTACTTC.

This chain connects TRBV2 to TRBJ2-7, with D perhaps TRBD1 (6 bases). This CDR3 region has 12 residues. The V and J ends lost 2 bases and 6 bases respectively, with 8 bases between them. Germline CDR1 and CDR2: SNHLY and FYNNEI. Written as DNA, the CDR3 is TGTGCCAGCAGTGAAAGGGGGATCGAGCAGTACTTC. This codes for CASSERGIEQYF.

This clone was observed a single time. The V and J genes are TRBV5-4 and TRBJ1-3, with D perhaps matching TRBD1 (6 bases). Trimming left V 2 bases short and J 2 bases short, with 8 bases between. Looked up from germline, CDR1 is SGHNT and CDR2 is YYREEE (reference sequence). The CDR3 extends over 14 amino acids. CDR3 sequence (DNA): TGTGCCAGCAGCTTCACAGGGACTGGAAACACCATATATTTT. It specifies CASSFTGTGNTIYF.

This chain uses TRBV5-1 with TRBJ2-1, with 12 positions matching TRBD2. Trimming took 7 bases from V and 6 from J; bases not matched to a gene: 2. The CDR3 extends over 13 amino acids. Germline CDR1 and CDR2: SGHRS and YFSETQ. CDR3 sequence: CASGLAGSNEQFF. The CDR3 DNA sequence: TGCGCCAGCGGACTAGCGGGGAGCAATGAGCAGTTCTTC.

The rearrangement links TRBV23-1 to TRBJ2-7; 10 bases line up with TRBD1. TRBV23-1 is designated an ORF whose function remains uncertain. This CDR3 region has 16 residues. V lost 1 base and J lost 3; bases outside the gene matches: 6. This CDR3 reads CASSQFSRDRGYEQYF. In DNA, the CDR3 is TGCGCCAGCAGTCAATTTAGTAGGGACAGGGGCTACGAGCAGTACTTC.

The rearrangement links TRBV6-5 to TRBJ1-2; D gene unclear. Trimming pared 2 bases from V and 7 bases from J, leaving 8 bases between. Germline lookup yields CDR1 MNHEY and CDR2 SVGAGI. The CDR3 length is 12 residues. The CDR3 region is CASSYGEGGYTF. The CDR3 nucleotides read TGTGCCAGCAGTTACGGGGAGGGTGGCTACACCTTC.

CDR3 DNA sequence: TGCAGCGGGAGAGCAGGGTTGGGAGAGACCCAGTACTTC. Translated, it gives CSGRAGLGETQYF. The V call is TRBV29-1, the J call TRBJ2-5, with TRBD1 as a possible D gene (5 bases). Germline values: CDR1 SQVTM, CDR2 ANQGSEA. CDR3 length: 13 residues. The V end lost 7 bases, the J end lost 4 bases, and 16 bases lay between the germline ends.

The V gene is TRBV3-1 (or the pseudogene TRBV3-2), the J gene TRBJ1-6, with D unclear. This CDR3 is 15 amino acids long. CDR1 is LGHDT and CDR2 is YNNKEL in the germline V gene (reference sequence). V dropped 3 bases and J dropped 1 base, with 7 bases sitting between them. The chain's CDR3 is CASSQWESYNSPLHF. In DNA, the CDR3 is TGTGCCAGCAGCCAGTGGGAGTCCTATAATTCACCCCTCCACTTT.